This entry lists 7 T cell receptor beta chains sequenced from one sample in a study of shared clonotypes between healthy human individuals. Generated by immunoSEQ multiplex PCR, the TCRdb table keeps only in-frame clones and is missing some. The table lists roughly 2.1 million clones, just over 90% of them singletons. As defined, naive CD8 cells were CD45RO-negative and positively selected for CCR7, with terminally differentiated effector memory CD45RA+ cells excluded. The sequencing sample was made of naive CD8+ T cells from PBMCs. Source of these receptors: a man between 18 and 35 years old in good health. Some clones in this sample may be carry-over from other donors' samples.

This rearrangement joins TRBV7-9 to TRBJ2-5; 10 nucleotides align to TRBD2. Trimming at V came to 5 bases and at J to 5 bases, leaving 11 bases not matched to a gene. The germline V gene encodes CDR1 SEHNR and CDR2 FQNEAQ (reference sequence). The CDR3 is made up of 16 amino acids. CDR3 nucleotides: TGTGCCAGCAGCCCACGGCTAGCGGGAGTATGGGAGACCCAGTACTTC. Protein sequence: CASSPRLAGVWETQYF.

This sequence joins TRBV5-1 and TRBJ2-3; 8 positions match TRBD1. Trimming cost V 4 bases and J 4 bases; bases outside gene matches: 5. Looked up from germline, CDR1 is SGHRS and CDR2 is YFSETQ. The CDR3 contains 14 residues. The CDR3 sequence: CASSQRTGPDTQYF. CDR3 DNA sequence: TGCGCCAGCAGCCAGCGGACAGGGCCAGATACGCAGTATTTT.

V usage is TRBV27 and J usage is TRBJ2-5; no clear D gene. V was cut by 3 bases and J by 1 base, with 12 bases left in between. Germline values: CDR1 MNHEY, CDR2 SMNVEV (reference sequence). The CDR3 covers 15 residues. CDR3 DNA: TGTGCCAGCAGTTTCGGTAGTGGAACCCAAGAGACCCAGTACTTC. Its protein product is CASSFGSGTQETQYF.

The chain is built from TRBV27 and TRBJ2-3, with D unresolved. The ends were cut back, 4 bases at V and 2 bases at J, with 22 bases in the middle. The CDR3 sequence is 18 residues long. From germline, CDR1 is MNHEY and CDR2 SMNVEV (reference sequence). In DNA form, the CDR3 reads TGTGCCAGCAGTTCCATCCCCCCCCGTCCTTCCCCCACAGATACGCAGTATTTT. Residues: CASSSIPPRPSPTDTQYF.

A single count supports this clone. V usage is TRBV27 and J usage is TRBJ2-3; the match to TRBD2 covers 9 bases. With V trimmed by 8 bases and J by 4 bases, 13 bases remained unmatched. The CDR3 contains 16 residues. Germline values: CDR1 MNHEY, CDR2 SMNVEV (reference sequence). The CDR3 is CASRPIAGDLADTQYF. The CDR3 nucleotides read TGTGCCAGCCGACCCATAGCGGGGGATTTGGCAGATACGCAGTATTTT.

The rearrangement links TRBV29-1 to TRBJ2-5; 7 bases fit TRBD1. This CDR3 region has 13 residues. Losses at the gene ends were 7 bases for V and 11 bases for J; bases not matched to a gene: 16. Germline V lookup: CDR1 SQVTM, CDR2 ANQGSEA. The CDR3 DNA reads as TGCAGCGCCTACACAGGGGCCCAGGGGGAGCAGTACTTC. Its protein product is CSAYTGAQGEQYF.

V is TRBV29-1 and J is TRBJ2-1; 9 positions agree with TRBD2. This CDR3 has 16 amino acids. J lost 1 base, V lost 1 base, and 5 bases had no gene match. CDR1 SQVTM and CDR2 ANQGSEA come from the germline V gene. The CDR3 region has the DNA TGCAGCGTTGAAGGACTAGCGGAGGGATCCTACAATGAGCAGTTCTTC. Its translation: CSVEGLAEGSYNEQFF.